These 23 T cell receptor beta chains share one sample of origin, sequenced in a study of tumor T cells in aggressive B-cell lymphoma. Sequencing was performed with immunoSEQ multiplex PCR; in TCRdb, only in-frame clones are kept and a portion is missing. The sample carries 10,000 or so clones, 65% to 90% recorded once. The sequencing sample was made of tumor tissue. The receptors come from an adult with diffuse large B cell lymphoma.

The chain links TRBV9 to TRBJ2-5; D possibly corresponds to TRBD1 (5 bases). Germline V gene sequence: CDR1 SGDLS, CDR2 YYNGEE. The CDR3 is 14 residues long. Trimming pared 0 bases from V and 2 bases from J, leaving 8 bases between. The CDR3 here is CASSVGGQQETQYF. The DNA for the CDR3 is TGTGCCAGCAGCGTAGGGGGCCAACAAGAGACCCAGTACTTC. The entire variable domain, with the rest obtained from reference TRBV9 and TRBJ2-5, is as follows: DSGVTQTPKHLITATGQRVTLRCSPRSGDLSVYWYQQSLDQGLQFLIQYYNGEERAKGNILERFSAQQFPDLHSELNLSSLELGDSALYFCASSVGGQQETQYFGPGTRLLVL.

The genes are TRBV15 and TRBJ2-1; D might be TRBD2 (5 bases). V lost 0 bases to trimming and J lost 8 bases, with 14 bases between them. This CDR3 region has 15 residues. The germline gives CDR1 LNHNV, CDR2 YYDKDF (reference sequence). CDR3 nucleotides: TGTGCCACCAGCAGAGATGCGGACTCGGAGGATGAGCAGTTCTTC. Amino acids: CATSRDADSEDEQFF.

This chain joins TRBV5-1 and TRBJ1-3, with 9 nucleotides matching TRBD1. The CDR3 consists of 15 residues. The J segment lost 7 bases and the V segment lost 0 bases, leaving 5 bases of the junction unmatched. CDR1 is SGHRS and CDR2 is YFSETQ in the germline V gene. CDR3 residues: CASSLDRGLGNTIYF. The CDR3 DNA follows: TGCGCCAGCAGCTTGGACAGGGGGCTGGGGAACACCATATATTTT.

CDR3: CASSLEIGTKLYNEQFF. DNA of the CDR3: TGTGCCAGCAGCTTAGAGATCGGGACAAAGCTCTACAATGAGCAGTTCTTC. The chain combines TRBV5-6 with TRBJ2-1; D is perhaps TRBD1 (6 bases). Germline V gene data show CDR1 as SGHDT and CDR2 as YYEEEE. Trimming stripped 2 bases from V and 3 bases from J, with 18 bases between. This CDR3 has 17 amino acids.

The gene calls are TRBV19 and TRBJ1-2, with D unclear. The germline V gene encodes CDR1 LNHDA and CDR2 SQIVND (reference sequence). V lost 2 bases, J lost 5 bases, and 18 bases lay in between. This CDR3 comprises 16 residues. CDR3 loop: CASSIIRSGNFYGYTF. The DNA for the CDR3 is TGTGCCAGTAGTATAATACGCTCCGGGAACTTTTATGGCTACACCTTC.

This rearrangement joins TRBV11-1 to TRBJ2-2, with 7 bases that match TRBD2. The length of the CDR3 is 15 residues. Germline-derived CDR1 and CDR2 are SGHAT and FQDESV (reference sequence). J was trimmed by 7 bases and V by 5 bases; bases with no gene match: 10. In nucleotides, the CDR3 is TGTGCCAGCAGCCCTCAAATGGGGGGGATCGGGGAGCTGTTTTTT. Its protein is CASSPQMGGIGELFF.

This chain joins TRBV7-6 and TRBJ1-5, with a tentative D call TRBD1 (6 bases). The CDR3 is 15 residues long. Between the trimmed V and J ends, which lost 6 bases and 2 bases, there was a span of 14 bases. From germline, CDR1 is SGHVS and CDR2 FNYEAQ. CDR3 nucleotide sequence: TGTGCCAGCAGAAAACAGGGTGTGGGCAATCAGCCCCAGCATTTT. It specifies CASRKQGVGNQPQHF.

V is TRBV7-9 and J is TRBJ1-1; 7 bases are shared with TRBD1. Germline CDR1 reads SEHNR; CDR2 reads FQNEAQ (reference sequence). V lost 5 bases, J lost 4 bases, and 7 bases stayed unmatched. This CDR3 spans 14 amino acids. CDR3 DNA: TGTGCCAGCAGCCCACAGGGGATCGGCACTGAAGCTTTCTTT. Residues: CASSPQGIGTEAFF.

The CDR3 protein is CASSVLPGQGNYGYTF. CDR3 nucleotides: TGTGCCAGCAGTGTCCTACCCGGACAGGGAAACTATGGCTACACCTTC. The chain employs TRBV6-1 and TRBJ1-2; 8 positions match TRBD1. J gave up 2 bases and V 4 bases, and 9 bases lay outside the gene matches. The CDR3 extends over 16 amino acids. The germline CDR1 and CDR2 sequences are MNHNS and SASEGT.

V gene TRBV4-3 combines with J gene TRBJ2-2; D is unclear. V lost 4 bases to trimming and J lost 0 bases, with 6 bases between them. Germline CDR1 LGHNA, CDR2 YSLEER. This CDR3 contains 14 residues. CDR3 in amino acids: CASSLRANTGELFF. CDR3 DNA: TGCGCCAGCAGCCTCCGAGCGAACACCGGGGAGCTGTTTTTT.

CDR3 nucleotide sequence: TGTGCCAGCAGCTTAGTGTTAGCCGGTACGCAGTATTTT. This gives the protein CASSLVLAGTQYF. The chain carries TRBV7-9 and TRBJ2-3; D is unclear. Germline V gene data show CDR1 as SEHNR and CDR2 as FQNEAQ (reference sequence). The germline V and J ends were trimmed by 1 base and 8 bases, with 10 bases remaining between them. This CDR3 is built from 13 residues. Full variable domain (outside the CDR3, taken from reference TRBV7-9 and TRBJ2-3): DTGVSQNPRHKITKRGQNVTFRCDPISEHNRLYWYRQTLGQGPEFLTYFQNEAQLEKSRLLSDRFSAERPKGSFSTLEIQRTEQGDSAMYLCASSLVLAGTQYFGPGTRLTVL.

The chain has TRBV2 and TRBJ2-7; the match to TRBD2 covers 11 bases. CDR1 is SNHLY and CDR2 is FYNNEI in the germline V gene. The ends lost 2 bases at V and 5 bases at J; junction bases unmatched: 5. The CDR3 consists of 15 residues. The chain's CDR3 is CASSETSGSWNEQYF. CDR3 DNA: TGTGCCAGCAGTGAAACTAGCGGGAGTTGGAACGAGCAGTACTTC.

This rearrangement joins TRBV6-1 to TRBJ2-7, with D unresolved. V lost 6 bases and J lost 3, with 12 bases in between. This CDR3 contains 13 residues. Germline assignment: CDR1 MNHNS and CDR2 SASEGT. The CDR3 sequence is CASSRLENYEQYF. The CDR3 DNA follows: TGTGCCAGCAGCAGACTTGAAAACTACGAGCAGTACTTC.

The chain carries TRBV19 and TRBJ2-1, with 8 positions matching TRBD2. CDR1 LNHDA and CDR2 SQIVND come from the germline V gene (reference sequence). The V segment lost 4 bases and the J segment 0 bases; nucleotides outside the gene matches: 11. The CDR3 is made up of 18 amino acids. CDR3 sequence: CASSTSGAGAYSYNEQFF. For the CDR3, the DNA is TGTGCCAGTAGTACCTCCGGAGCGGGAGCCTACTCCTACAATGAGCAGTTCTTC. Complete variable domain (other parts from reference TRBV19 and TRBJ2-1): DGGITQSPKYLFRKEGQNVTLSCEQNLNHDAMYWYRQDPGQGLRLIYYSQIVNDFQKGDIAEGYSVSREKKESFPLTVTSAQKNPTAFYLCASSTSGAGAYSYNEQFFGPGTRLTVL.

This chain uses TRBV27 with TRBJ1-5, with 9 bases identical to TRBD1. The J segment lost 4 bases and the V segment lost 3 bases, leaving 7 bases of the junction unmatched. CDR1 is MNHEY, CDR2 SMNVEV, per germline (reference sequence). The length of the CDR3 is 16 residues. In DNA form, the CDR3 reads TGTGCCAGCAGTTTGATGGGACAGGGCCAAAATCAGCCCCAGCATTTT. Protein: CASSLMGQGQNQPQHF.

The rearrangement links TRBV7-2 to TRBJ2-3, with 8 nucleotides matching TRBD1. Germline CDR1 is SGHTA and CDR2 is FQGNSA. The CDR3 consists of 16 residues. The J segment lost 0 bases and the V segment lost 5 bases, leaving 7 bases of the junction unmatched. CDR3 loop: CASSPRQGSSTDTQYF. The CDR3 nucleotides are TGTGCCAGCAGCCCGAGACAGGGGTCTAGCACAGATACGCAGTATTTT.

This clone has just one count. The V and J genes are TRBV7-6 and TRBJ1-5; unclear D gene. V was trimmed by 5 bases and J by 0 bases, leaving 5 bases between them. Germline CDR1 SGHVS, CDR2 FNYEAQ. The CDR3 totals 13 residues. As DNA, the CDR3 is TGTGCCAGCAGCCCAGATAGCAATCAGCCCCAGCATTTT. Translation: CASSPDSNQPQHF.

This sequence joins TRBV19 and TRBJ2-5, with D possibly being TRBD1 (6 bases). Trimming removed 6 bases from V and 2 bases from J, with 13 bases in between. CDR3 length: 14 residues. Per the germline V gene, CDR1 is LNHDA and CDR2 is SQIVND (reference sequence). The CDR3: CASRSRGGQETQYF. The CDR3, as DNA: TGTGCCAGTAGGAGCAGGGGTGGGCAAGAGACCCAGTACTTC.

The CDR3 protein is CAIRDRSSYNEQFF. CDR3 bases: TGTGCCATCAGGGACAGGAGCTCCTACAATGAGCAGTTCTTC. The chain is built from TRBV10-3 and TRBJ2-1, with 7 positions matching TRBD1. Germline V gene data show CDR1 as ENHRY and CDR2 as SYGVKD. With V trimmed by 6 bases and J by 0 bases, 2 bases remained unmatched. The CDR3 totals 14 residues.

This rearrangement joins TRBV5-6 to TRBJ1-1; 8 bases agree with TRBD1. Losses at the gene ends were 0 bases for V and 11 bases for J; bases not matched to a gene: 6. CDR3 length: 13 amino acids. Germline CDR1 SGHDT, CDR2 YYEEEE. The chain's CDR3 is CASSLATGDHAFF. The CDR3 nucleotides are TGTGCCAGCAGCTTGGCGACAGGGGATCACGCTTTCTTT.

This clone was detected only a few times. The chain uses TRBV6-6 and TRBJ2-6; no firm D call. The V end was cut by 6 bases, the J end by 0 bases, with 6 bases between. The germline gives CDR1 MNHNY, CDR2 SVGAGI (reference sequence). CDR3 length: 14 amino acids. Written as DNA, the CDR3 is TGTGCCAGCAGCCCCCTCTCTGGGGCCAACGTCCTGACTTTC. Translated: CASSPLSGANVLTF.

The chain is built from TRBV5-3 and TRBJ1-4; D perhaps matches TRBD1 (6 bases). TRBV5-3 is designated an ORF whose function remains uncertain. This CDR3 has 16 residues. V lost 4 bases to trimming and J lost 8 bases, with 21 bases between them. Here the CDR3 reads CARSRGGSGGGEKLFF. The CDR3 nucleotides are TGTGCCAGAAGCCGGGGGGGTTCGGGGGGCGGCGAAAAACTGTTTTTT.

The chain couples TRBV7-8 to TRBJ2-6; 8 bases fit TRBD1. The germline V gene has CDR1 SGHVS and CDR2 FQNEAQ. V was clipped by 5 bases and J by 1 base; unmatched bases: 1. This CDR3 is 15 amino acids long. The CDR3 is CASSHRGSGANVLTF. DNA of the CDR3: TGTGCCAGCAGCCACAGGGGGTCTGGGGCCAACGTCCTGACTTTC.